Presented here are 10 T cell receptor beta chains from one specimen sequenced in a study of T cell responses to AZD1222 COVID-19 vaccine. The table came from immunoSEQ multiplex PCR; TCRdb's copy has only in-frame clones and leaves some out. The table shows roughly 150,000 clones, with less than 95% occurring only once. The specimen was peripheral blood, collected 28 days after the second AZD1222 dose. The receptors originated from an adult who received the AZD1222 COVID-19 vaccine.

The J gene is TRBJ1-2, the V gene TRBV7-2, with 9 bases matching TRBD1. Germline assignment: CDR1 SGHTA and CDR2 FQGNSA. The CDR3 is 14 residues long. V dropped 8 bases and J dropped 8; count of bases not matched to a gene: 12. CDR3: CASGQGRLPGGYTF. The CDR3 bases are TGTGCCAGCGGACAGGGGAGGCTTCCGGGAGGCTACACCTTC.

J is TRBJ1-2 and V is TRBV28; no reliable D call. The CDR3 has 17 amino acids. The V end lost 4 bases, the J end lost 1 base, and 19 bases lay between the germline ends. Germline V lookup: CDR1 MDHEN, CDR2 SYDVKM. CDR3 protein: CASSSPTMGRGNYGYTF. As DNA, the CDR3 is TGTGCCAGCAGTTCACCGACAATGGGTCGGGGTAACTATGGCTACACCTTC.

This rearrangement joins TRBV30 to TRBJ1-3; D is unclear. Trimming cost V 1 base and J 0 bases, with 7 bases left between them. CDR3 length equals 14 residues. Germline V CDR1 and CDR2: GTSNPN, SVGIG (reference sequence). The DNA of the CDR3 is TGTGCCTGGAGTGCCGGATACTCTGGAAACACCATATATTTT. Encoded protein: CAWSAGYSGNTIYF.

The CDR3 DNA is TGTGCCAGCAGACCGGGACCCAGGGCCGGGGAGCTGTTTTTT. Encoded protein: CASRPGPRAGELFF. The chain couples TRBV27 to TRBJ2-2, with D tentatively TRBD1 or TRBD2 (5 bases each). The CDR3 spans 14 residues. V was cut by 6 bases and J by 6 bases, with 14 bases left in between. CDR1 and CDR2 (germline): MNHEY, SMNVEV (reference sequence).

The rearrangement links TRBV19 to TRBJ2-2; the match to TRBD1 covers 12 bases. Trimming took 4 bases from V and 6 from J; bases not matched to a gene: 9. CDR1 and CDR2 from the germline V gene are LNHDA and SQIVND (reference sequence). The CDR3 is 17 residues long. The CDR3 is CASSRGQGADLAGELFF. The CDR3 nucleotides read TGTGCCAGTAGTAGGGGACAGGGGGCGGATTTGGCCGGGGAGCTGTTTTTT. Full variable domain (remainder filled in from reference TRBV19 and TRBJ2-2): DGGITQSPKYLFRKEGQNVTLSCEQNLNHDAMYWYRQDPGQGLRLIYYSQIVNDFQKGDIAEGYSVSREKKESFPLTVTSAQKNPTAFYLCASSRGQGADLAGELFFGEGSRLTVL.

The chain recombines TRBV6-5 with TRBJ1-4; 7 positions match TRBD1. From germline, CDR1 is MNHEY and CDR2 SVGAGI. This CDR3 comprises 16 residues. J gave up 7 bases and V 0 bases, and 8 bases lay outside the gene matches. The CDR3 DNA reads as TGTGCCAGCAGTTACTCGGCAGGGGGAGCTTCTGAAAAACTGTTTTTT. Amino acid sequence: CASSYSAGGASEKLFF.

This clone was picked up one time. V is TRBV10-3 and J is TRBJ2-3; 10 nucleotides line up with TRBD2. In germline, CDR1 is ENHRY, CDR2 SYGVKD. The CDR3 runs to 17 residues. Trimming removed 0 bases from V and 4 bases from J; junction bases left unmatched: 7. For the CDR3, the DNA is TGTGCCATCAGTGAGTCGATGGCTAGCGGGAGAGCAGATACGCAGTATTTT. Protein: CAISESMASGRADTQYF.

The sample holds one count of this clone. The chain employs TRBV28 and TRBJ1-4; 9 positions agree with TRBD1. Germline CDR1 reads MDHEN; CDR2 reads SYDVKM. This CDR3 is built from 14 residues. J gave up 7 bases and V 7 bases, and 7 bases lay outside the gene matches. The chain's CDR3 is CASKTRDRAEKLFF. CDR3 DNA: TGTGCCAGCAAAACCCGGGACAGGGCTGAAAAACTGTTTTTT.

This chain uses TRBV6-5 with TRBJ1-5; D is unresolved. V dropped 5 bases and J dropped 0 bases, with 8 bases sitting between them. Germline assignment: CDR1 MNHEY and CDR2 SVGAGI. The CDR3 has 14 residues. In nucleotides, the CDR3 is TGTGCCAGCAGTCCAATTTATAGCAATCAGCCCCAGCATTTT. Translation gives CASSPIYSNQPQHF.

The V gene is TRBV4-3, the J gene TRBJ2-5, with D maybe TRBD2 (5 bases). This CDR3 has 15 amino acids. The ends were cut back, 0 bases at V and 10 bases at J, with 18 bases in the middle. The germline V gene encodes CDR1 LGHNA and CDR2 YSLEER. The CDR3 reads CASSQEVASGWDQYF. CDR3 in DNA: TGCGCCAGCAGCCAAGAAGTGGCCAGCGGATGGGACCAGTACTTC.